This TCR beta chain originates from a study of Graves' ophthalmopathy and Graves' hyperthyroidism. Study details: Sampling took place at initial diagnosis, with peripheral blood obtained before any treatment. Overall study findings and caveats: An approximately 83% specificity and 87.88% sensitivity were achieved by a 13-signature model that separated ophthalmopathy from stable hyperthyroidism. Among thyroid clonotypes expanded above 0.001 frequency, most also appeared in blood.

As to this clonotype: As yet, its antigen is unknown.

The germline CDR1 and CDR2 sequences are SNHLY and FYNNEI. The CDR3 covers 14 residues. V shed 1 base and J shed 9 bases, with 10 bases lying between them. RNA served as the template for amplifying TCR beta CDR3 regions. Second-round multiplex PCR followed a first-round RT-PCR using HTBI primers. TCRdb re-called the multiplex PCR reads with MiXCR, one entry per CDR3 protein. The sample shows more than 550,000 distinct CDR3 sequences, just over 40% of them seen only once. PBMCs were density-gradient isolated from around 10 ml fresh blood. The sequence was obtained from an adult man with Graves' ophthalmopathy. The rearrangement joins TRBV2 to TRBJ1-6, with D possibly TRBD1 on 5 matching bases. Material for sequencing was peripheral blood. CDR3 DNA sequence: TGTGCCAGCAGTGAAGGGATGGGGACTTCACCCCTCCACTTT. This gives the protein CASSEGMGTSPLHF.